Below are 28 T cell receptor beta chains sequenced from a single sample in a study of CD8 T cells in ankylosing spondylitis. Study results and limitations: About 8 highly homologous variants made up a TCR beta motif, and this motif appeared characteristic of ankylosing spondylitis blood.

TCRdb re-called the 5' RACE reads through MiXCR, storing one row per CDR3 protein. The table shows 200,000 to 250,000 distinct CDR3 sequences, with 15% to 20% occurring only once. These TCRs are of unknown antigen specificity. The sample taken for sequencing was blood, either unsorted or a sorted T cell fraction (not recorded which). These receptors were collected from a male donor with ankylosing spondylitis.

This clonotype was recorded a few times. The chain uses TRBV20-1 and TRBJ2-3; TRBD1 agrees at 9 bases. The CDR3 contains 18 residues. CDR1 is DFQATT and CDR2 is SNEGSKA in the germline V gene (reference sequence). The J segment lost 3 bases and the V segment lost 3 bases, leaving 16 bases of the junction unmatched. As DNA, the CDR3 is TGCAGTGCTAGCCCGTACGCTACAGGGGGCGCTTCGACAGATACGCAGTATTTT. Encoded protein: CSASPYATGGASTDTQYF.

This clonotype was counted a few times. The chain combines TRBV27 with TRBJ2-5; TRBD1 agrees at 8 bases. This CDR3 spans 14 amino acids. V shed 2 bases, J shed 5 bases, and the junction held 4 bases outside the gene matches. In germline, CDR1 is MNHEY, CDR2 SMNVEV (reference sequence). The CDR3 DNA sequence: TGTGCCAGCAGTTTACGGACAGGGTGGGAGACCCAGTACTTC. As protein: CASSLRTGWETQYF.

In the case of this clonotype: Since a much larger clone is just one base distant, this may be a read error. This chain links TRBV12-3 or TRBV12-4 with TRBJ2-3; TRBD2 matches at 7 bases. This CDR3 comprises 14 residues. With 4 bases clipped from V and 3 bases from J, the junction kept 4 bases outside the gene matches. CDR3 sequence: CASSSKGGTDTQYF. CDR3 in DNA: TGTGCCAGCAGTTCTAAGGGAGGGACAGATACGCAGTATTTT.

V usage is TRBV2 and J usage is TRBJ2-7, with D possibly TRBD1 on 6 matching bases. The V gene lost 6 bases and the J gene lost 5 bases, with 8 bases spanning the gap. The CDR3 contains 11 residues. Germline V CDR1 and CDR2: SNHLY, FYNNEI. Written as DNA, the CDR3 is TGTGCCAGCAGCAGACAGGACGAGCAGTACTTC. Amino acid sequence: CASSRQDEQYF. Full variable domain (remainder filled in from reference TRBV2 and TRBJ2-7): EPEVTQTPSHQVTQMGQEVILRCVPISNHLYFYWYRQILGQKVEFLVSFYNNEISEKSEIFDDQFSVERPDGSNFTLKIRSTKLEDSAMYFCASSRQDEQYFGPGTRLTVT.

This clonotype was found a few times. J is TRBJ2-3 and V is TRBV28; D is perhaps TRBD2 (5 bases). The germline V gene encodes CDR1 MDHEN and CDR2 SYDVKM. This CDR3 has 14 residues. The V and J ends lost 3 bases and 4 bases respectively, with 11 bases between them. CDR3 protein: CASSLGSAADTQYF. CDR3 coding DNA: TGTGCCAGCAGTTTGGGTAGCGCGGCAGATACGCAGTATTTT.

This clonotype was recorded a few times. The genes are TRBV3-1 and TRBJ2-1; no reliable D call. V was trimmed by 0 bases and J by 6 bases, leaving 15 bases between them. There are 16 residues in the CDR3. Germline V lookup: CDR1 LGHDT, CDR2 YNNKEL (reference sequence). CDR3 sequence: CASSQEPAPPGNEQFF. The CDR3 DNA reads TGTGCCAGCAGCCAAGAACCCGCTCCCCCGGGCAATGAGCAGTTCTTC.

This clonotype has more than one count but fewer than ten. The V call is TRBV11-2, the J call TRBJ1-1, with D unclear. The V gene lost 1 base and the J gene lost 8 bases, with 11 bases spanning the gap. The CDR3 spans 13 residues. Per the germline V gene, CDR1 is SGHAT and CDR2 is FQNNGV. CDR3 coding DNA: TGTGCCAGCAGCTTAGGGGCGGGCGACGAAGCTTTCTTT. It codes for CASSLGAGDEAFF.

V and J are TRBV7-8 and TRBJ1-2; TRBD1 agrees at 8 bases. Germline-derived CDR1 and CDR2 are SGHVS and FQNEAQ. This CDR3 comprises 14 residues. V was clipped by 5 bases and J by 4 bases; unmatched bases: 6. The CDR3, as DNA: TGTGCCAGCAGCCCCGGGACAGGTCCCTATGGCTACACCTTC. As protein: CASSPGTGPYGYTF.

This clonotype was picked up a small number of times. For the CDR3, the DNA is TGTGCCAGCAGCTTCAGGACTAGGTTAAGATTTTACGAGCAGTACTTC. Translating it yields CASSFRTRLRFYEQYF. V usage is TRBV7-3 and J usage is TRBJ2-7; the match to TRBD2 covers 7 bases. Germline V gene sequence: CDR1 SGHTA, CDR2 FQGTGA. This CDR3 comprises 16 residues. V lost 3 bases, J lost 4 bases, and 12 bases stayed unmatched.

In DNA, the CDR3 is TGTGCCAGCAGCGTTGTGGGGGGCTACAATGAGCAGTTCTTC. The encoded protein is CASSVVGGYNEQFF. The chain is built from TRBV9 and TRBJ2-1; a possible D gene is TRBD2 (6 bases). The V end was cut by 2 bases, the J end by 3 bases, with 9 bases between. CDR3 length: 14 amino acids. Germline loops: CDR1 SGDLS, CDR2 YYNGEE.

The sample holds many counts of this clonotype. The chain combines TRBV5-1 with TRBJ2-7; D is perhaps TRBD1 or TRBD2 (5 bases each). This CDR3 is 13 amino acids long. V was shortened by 0 bases and J by 3 bases, with 7 bases between the two germline ends. Germline CDR1 reads SGHRS; CDR2 reads YFSETQ. The CDR3 nucleotides read TGCGCCAGCAGCTTGGATGGGGGCTACGAGCAGTACTTC. The encoded protein is CASSLDGGYEQYF. Full variable domain (missing parts from reference TRBV5-1 and TRBJ2-7): KAGVTQTPRYLIKTRGQQVTLSCSPISGHRSVSWYQQTPGQGLQFLFEYFSETQRNKGNFPGRFSGRQFSNSRSEMNVSTLELGDSALYLCASSLDGGYEQYFGPGTRLTVT.

The chain uses TRBV5-1 and TRBJ2-7; 7 bases are shared with TRBD1. There are 13 residues in the CDR3. The germline V gene has CDR1 SGHRS and CDR2 YFSETQ. The V and J ends lost 4 bases and 2 bases, in that order; junction bases with no gene match: 3. CDR3 coding DNA: TGCGCCAGCAGCAGGGGACAGACCTACGAGCAGTACTTC. Its translation is CASSRGQTYEQYF.

This clonotype occurred a few times. The chain joins TRBV7-8 to TRBJ2-2; TRBD1 agrees at 12 bases. J gave up 0 bases and V 2 bases, and 4 bases lay outside the gene matches. Germline CDR1 and CDR2: SGHVS and FQNEAQ. This CDR3 spans 18 amino acids. The CDR3 protein is CASSLTGTGGPNTGELFF. The CDR3 coding sequence is TGTGCCAGCAGCTTAACCGGGACAGGGGGCCCGAACACCGGGGAGCTGTTTTTT.

This clonotype has just a few counts. J is TRBJ2-7 and V is TRBV27; maybe TRBD2 (7 bases). Germline V gene sequence: CDR1 MNHEY, CDR2 SMNVEV (reference sequence). The length of the CDR3 is 17 residues. V shed 0 bases and J shed 1 base, with 16 bases lying between them. As DNA, the CDR3 is TGTGCCAGCAGTTTATCGGTCAGGGGAGGGAAATCCTACGAGCAGTACTTC. It encodes CASSLSVRGGKSYEQYF.

This clonotype showed up many times. The chain has TRBV29-1 and TRBJ1-2; 9 nucleotides line up with TRBD1. J gave up 1 base and V 5 bases, and 8 bases lay outside the gene matches. CDR1 is SQVTM, CDR2 ANQGSEA, per germline. This CDR3 is 15 amino acids long. CDR3 sequence: CSVNPGTGNNYGYTF. Here the CDR3 DNA reads TGCAGCGTTAACCCCGGGACAGGGAATAACTATGGCTACACCTTC.

This clonotype has just a few counts. The gene calls are TRBV2 and TRBJ2-1, with TRBD2 matching 15 bases. The germline V gene encodes CDR1 SNHLY and CDR2 FYNNEI. The CDR3 is made up of 18 amino acids. Germline trimming cut 5 bases from V and 9 bases from J; bases unmatched to any gene: 14. The DNA of the CDR3 is TGTGCCAGCAGTCTCGGACTAGCGGGAGGGCGGTCGGATGGTGAGCAGTTCTTC. Amino acid sequence: CASSLGLAGGRSDGEQFF. Combining the CDR3 with reference TRBV2 and TRBJ2-1 gives the whole variable domain EPEVTQTPSHQVTQMGQEVILRCVPISNHLYFYWYRQILGQKVEFLVSFYNNEISEKSEIFDDQFSVERPDGSNFTLKIRSTKLEDSAMYFCASSLGLAGGRSDGEQFFGPGTRLTVL.

The chain links TRBV29-1 to TRBJ2-3; D call uncertain. Germline values: CDR1 SQVTM, CDR2 ANQGSEA. The CDR3 runs to 13 residues. V lost 4 bases and J 2 bases, leaving 10 bases between the germline ends. The CDR3 bases are TGCAGCGTTGGCACGGTCAACACAGATACGCAGTATTTT. Amino acid sequence: CSVGTVNTDTQYF.

V gene TRBV6-5 combines with J gene TRBJ2-7; a weak D match, TRBD1 (7 bases). V was clipped by 2 bases and J by 5 bases, with 16 bases between them. This CDR3 spans 15 amino acids. The germline gives CDR1 MNHEY, CDR2 SVGAGI. The CDR3 protein is CASSYTAGGRNEQYF. The CDR3 nucleotides are TGTGCCAGCAGTTACACGGCAGGGGGGAGGAACGAGCAGTACTTC.

This rearrangement joins TRBV11-2 to TRBJ2-1; 9 nucleotides align to TRBD1. Germline trimming cut 5 bases from V and 5 bases from J; bases unmatched to any gene: 13. The germline V gene has CDR1 SGHAT and CDR2 FQNNGV. The length of the CDR3 is 17 residues. The chain's CDR3 is CASSNRDREVGDNEQFF. CDR3 nucleotide sequence: TGTGCCAGCAGCAACCGGGACAGGGAGGTAGGGGACAATGAGCAGTTCTTC.

There are a few counts of this clonotype. This chain joins TRBV3-1 and TRBJ2-1, with a weak D call TRBD2 (6 bases). This CDR3 has 17 amino acids. Trimming took off 0 bases at V and 9 bases at J, with 21 bases between the two ends. CDR1 is LGHDT and CDR2 is YNNKEL in the germline V gene (reference sequence). The CDR3: CASSQEGGETRIGEQFF. For the CDR3, the DNA is TGTGCCAGCAGCCAAGAGGGGGGAGAGACGCGGATCGGTGAGCAGTTCTTC.

This chain uses TRBV14 with TRBJ1-2; possible D gene TRBD1, 5 bases. V was trimmed by 2 bases and J by 6 bases, leaving 13 bases between them. The CDR3 is 14 residues long. Germline lookup yields CDR1 SGHDN and CDR2 FVKESK. The CDR3, as DNA: TGTGCCAGCAGCCAATCATGGCCGGGGGATGGCTACACCTTC. This codes for CASSQSWPGDGYTF. Full variable domain (missing parts from reference TRBV14 and TRBJ1-2): EAGVTQFPSHSVIEKGQTVTLRCDPISGHDNLYWYRRVMGKEIKFLLHFVKESKQDESGMPNNRFLAERTGGTYSTLKVQPAELEDSGVYFCASSQSWPGDGYTFGSGTRLTVV.

This clonotype was found a few times. The rearrangement joins TRBV4-2 to TRBJ1-4, with TRBD1 identical over 8 bases. Unmatched junction bases numbered 4, after V lost 6 bases and J lost 13 bases. Germline values: CDR1 LGHNA, CDR2 YNFKEQ. The CDR3 sequence is 11 residues long. The CDR3 bases are TGTGCCAGCAGTCAGGGGGCTAGACTGTTTTTT. Translation: CASSQGARLFF.

The chain links TRBV7-8 to TRBJ2-1, with a possible D match to TRBD1 (5 bases). Germline assignment: CDR1 SGHVS and CDR2 FQNEAQ. Trimming removed 5 bases from V and 0 bases from J, with 11 bases in between. The CDR3 is made up of 15 amino acids. This chain's CDR3 is CASSATVSSYNEQFF. In DNA, the CDR3 is TGTGCCAGCAGCGCGACAGTTAGCTCCTACAATGAGCAGTTCTTC.

This clonotype was seen only a few times. V usage is TRBV4-2 and J usage is TRBJ2-7; 10 nucleotides agree with TRBD1. The CDR3 is made up of 15 amino acids. With 0 bases clipped from V and 3 bases from J, the junction kept 2 bases outside the gene matches. Looked up from germline, CDR1 is LGHNA and CDR2 is YNFKEQ. In nucleotides, the CDR3 is TGTGCCAGCAGCCAAGAATGGGACAGGGGCTACGAGCAGTACTTC. Its protein product is CASSQEWDRGYEQYF.

This chain links TRBV5-6 with TRBJ2-3; D is unclear. Trimming removed 0 bases at V and 0 bases at J, with 14 bases between. CDR1 is SGHDT, CDR2 YYEEEE, per germline. CDR3 size: 17 residues. The CDR3 is CASSLAAAYLSTDTQYF. In nucleotides, the CDR3 is TGTGCCAGCAGCTTGGCCGCGGCATACCTTAGCACAGATACGCAGTATTTT. The full variable domain, with the rest looked up from reference TRBV5-6 and TRBJ2-3, is DAGVTQSPTHLIKTRGQQVTLRCSPKSGHDTVSWYQQALGQGPQFIFQYYEEEERQRGNFPDRFSGHQFPNYSSELNVNALLLGDSALYLCASSLAAAYLSTDTQYFGPGTRLTVL.

The CDR3 sequence: CASSLTGYSTDTQYF. Written as DNA, the CDR3 is TGTGCCAGCAGCTTGACCGGGTACAGCACAGATACGCAGTATTTT. The gene calls are TRBV7-6 and TRBJ2-3; D uncertain. Germline V gene data show CDR1 as SGHVS and CDR2 as FNYEAQ. There are 15 residues in the CDR3. V lost 3 bases and J 0 bases, leaving 10 bases between the germline ends.

The V call is TRBV6-5, the J call TRBJ2-5, with TRBD1 identical over 8 bases. Trimming at V came to 4 bases and at J to 5 bases, leaving 12 bases not matched to a gene. Germline V gene data show CDR1 as MNHEY and CDR2 as SVGAGI. This CDR3 is built from 16 residues. The CDR3 DNA is TGTGCCAGCAGTTCCCGCGAGACAGGGGTTGAGGAGACCCAGTACTTC. Its translation: CASSSRETGVEETQYF.

J is TRBJ1-1 and V is TRBV27; D unclear. This CDR3 contains 15 residues. Trimming took 5 bases from V and 11 from J, leaving 24 bases between them. Germline V gene sequence: CDR1 MNHEY, CDR2 SMNVEV (reference sequence). CDR3 in DNA: TGTGCCAGCAGTCCCGCCGGGTTGGCCGCCGGTGGGGCTTTCTTT. It encodes CASSPAGLAAGGAFF.